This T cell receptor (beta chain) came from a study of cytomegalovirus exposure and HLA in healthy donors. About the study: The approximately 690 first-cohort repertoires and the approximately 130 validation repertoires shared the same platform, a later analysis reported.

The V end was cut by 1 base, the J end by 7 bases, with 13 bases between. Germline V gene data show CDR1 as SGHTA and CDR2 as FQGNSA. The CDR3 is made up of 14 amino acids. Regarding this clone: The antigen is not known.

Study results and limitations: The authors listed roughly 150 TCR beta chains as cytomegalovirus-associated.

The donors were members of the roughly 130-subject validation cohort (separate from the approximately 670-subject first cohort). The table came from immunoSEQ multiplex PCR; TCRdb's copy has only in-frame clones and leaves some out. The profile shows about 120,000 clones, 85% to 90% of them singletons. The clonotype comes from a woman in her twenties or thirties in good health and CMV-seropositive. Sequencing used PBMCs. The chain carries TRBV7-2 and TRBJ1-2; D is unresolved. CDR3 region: CASSLDVRSFGYTF. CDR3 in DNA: TGTGCCAGCAGCTTAGATGTCAGGTCATTTGGCTACACCTTC.